The 13 T cell receptor beta chains given below trace back to one sample, sequenced in a study of vaccination effects on CD4 cells after COVID-19. Their recognized antigens are unknown. The table came from immunoSEQ multiplex PCR; TCRdb's copy has only in-frame clones and leaves some out. In the table there are 25,000 to 35,000 clones, about four fifths of which are singletons. Expansion with viral peptide pools was applied to antigen-specific CD4+ T cells by the ViraFEST assay prior to sequencing. Once cultured for under 11 days, the cells underwent separation to obtain CD4+ T cells. The healthy vaccine recipients, who had no prior SARS-CoV-2 infection, showed negative nucleocapsid antibodies. This sample comprised CD4+ T cells from PBMCs cultured with SARS-CoV-2 spike peptides, obtained before COVID-19 vaccination. The receptors originated from a human donor who received a COVID-19 vaccine.

The V call is TRBV4-2, the J call TRBJ2-1; the match to TRBD2 covers 10 bases. Losses at the gene ends were 4 bases for V and 4 bases for J; bases not matched to a gene: 10. The CDR3 has 17 residues. Germline V gives CDR1 LGHNA, CDR2 YNFKEQ. CDR3: CASSRDLGLAEYNEQFF. The CDR3 bases are TGTGCCAGCAGCCGAGATCTCGGACTAGCGGAATACAATGAGCAGTTCTTC.

J is TRBJ2-5 and V is TRBV7-2; D uncertain. V shed 4 bases and J shed 1 base, with 7 bases lying between them. The CDR3 has 13 residues. Germline assignment: CDR1 SGHTA and CDR2 FQGNSA. Here the CDR3 DNA reads TGTGCCAGCAGCTATCGGACCCAAGAGACCCAGTACTTC. This translates into CASSYRTQETQYF.

V and J are TRBV30 and TRBJ1-4, with TRBD1 identical over 7 bases. J was trimmed by 4 bases and V by 0 bases; bases with no gene match: 11. CDR1 and CDR2 (germline): GTSNPN, SVGIG (reference sequence). The CDR3 runs to 17 residues. DNA for the CDR3: TGTGCCTGGAGTGTACGGTCCGGGACAGCAGTTAATGAAAAACTGTTTTTT. This translates into CAWSVRSGTAVNEKLFF. Complete variable domain (other parts from reference TRBV30 and TRBJ1-4): SQTIHQWPATLVQPVGSPLSLECTVEGTSNPNLYWYRQAAGRGLQLLFYSVGIGQISSEVPQNLSASRPQDRQFILSSKKLLLSDSGFYLCAWSVRSGTAVNEKLFFGSGTQLSVL.

The chain couples TRBV21-1 to TRBJ1-5. TRBV21-1 is termed a pseudogene. CDR3 size: 9 residues. The CDR3, as DNA: TGTGCCAGCTTGCTGCCCCAGCATTTT. It codes for CASLLPQHF.

The chain employs TRBV19 and TRBJ1-2; D not certain. Germline CDR1 reads LNHDA; CDR2 reads SQIVND (reference sequence). Trimming stripped 8 bases from V and 0 bases from J, with 7 bases between. This CDR3 is built from 12 residues. CDR3 in DNA: TGTGCCAGTCGCTCCCCTAACTATGGCTACACCTTC. This codes for CASRSPNYGYTF.

Comments on this clone: Other DNA variants within this sample encode the same CDR3. The chain is built from TRBV5-1 and TRBJ2-2; D is perhaps TRBD1 (6 bases). The CDR3 consists of 13 residues. V was trimmed by 4 bases and J by 5 bases, leaving 9 bases between them. CDR1 is SGHRS and CDR2 is YFSETQ in the germline V gene. The CDR3 DNA reads TGCGCCAGCAGCGTACAGGGTACCGGGGAGCTGTTTTTT. It codes for CASSVQGTGELFF.

A remark on this clone: The junction shows a germline mismatch at one end, possibly a read error. This chain uses TRBV3-1 (or the pseudogene TRBV3-2) with TRBJ2-2; TRBD2 agrees at 8 bases. Germline assignment: CDR1 LGHDT and CDR2 YNNKEL (reference sequence). The CDR3 sequence is 17 residues long. CDR3 in amino acids: CASSPRGGPANTWELFF. The CDR3 DNA sequence: TGTGCCAGCAGCCCCCGGGGGGGCCCAGCGAACACCTGGGAGCTGTTTTTT.

This clone was detected only once. The CDR3 spells CASSLVTGDTEAFF. The CDR3 DNA reads TGTGCCAGCAGCTTAGTCACGGGGGACACTGAAGCTTTCTTT. The J gene is TRBJ1-1, the V gene TRBV7-6, with D possibly being TRBD1 (5 bases). V gave up 1 base and J gave up 3 bases, with 9 bases separating them. This CDR3 comprises 14 residues. Germline V gene sequence: CDR1 SGHVS, CDR2 FNYEAQ.

The chain uses TRBV4-1 and TRBJ2-1; D is ambiguous. Germline CDR1 is MGHRA and CDR2 is YSYEKL. The CDR3 sequence is 16 residues long. V lost 1 base to trimming and J lost 5 bases, with 15 bases between them. The CDR3 coding sequence is TGCGCCAGCAGCCAAGGAAGTAACAACGTCCACAATGAGCAGTTCTTC. Protein: CASSQGSNNVHNEQFF.

This clone was seen just once. The genes are TRBV28 and TRBJ2-2; D tentatively fits TRBD1 or TRBD2 (5 bases each). Trimming cost V 6 bases and J 6 bases, with 11 bases left between them. CDR1 is MDHEN and CDR2 is SYDVKM in the germline V gene. The CDR3 consists of 13 residues. Here the CDR3 DNA reads TGTGCCAGCAGGGGGGTGAATCCCGGGGAGCTGTTTTTT. It codes for CASRGVNPGELFF.

The rearrangement links TRBV19 to TRBJ1-2, with a tentative D call TRBD1 (5 bases). The CDR3 has 15 amino acids. Germline V CDR1 and CDR2: LNHDA, SQIVND (reference sequence). V lost 7 bases to trimming and J lost 7 bases, with 22 bases between them. CDR3 nucleotides: TGTGCCAGTATGGGAGAGAGAAAGCGGGGCCGTGGCTACACCTTC. Translated: CASMGERKRGRGYTF.

This clone was counted a few times. The CDR3 is CASSLIIPRGRVKAGELFF. For the CDR3, the DNA is TGTGCCAGCAGCCTAATAATCCCCAGGGGGCGCGTCAAGGCCGGGGAGCTGTTTTTT. This sequence joins TRBV5-6 and TRBJ2-2; 8 bases are shared with TRBD1. The CDR3 covers 19 residues. The ends lost 4 bases at V and 6 bases at J; junction bases unmatched: 20. The germline V gene has CDR1 SGHDT and CDR2 YYEEEE.

This clone was observed a few times. The chain has TRBV7-2 and TRBJ1-5; 7 nucleotides agree with TRBD1. The germline V gene has CDR1 SGHTA and CDR2 FQGNSA. The CDR3 runs to 13 residues. V lost 4 bases, J lost 5 bases, and 2 bases stayed unmatched. DNA for the CDR3: TGTGCCAGCAGCTCCAGGGGGGATCAGCCCCAGCATTTT. Residues: CASSSRGDQPQHF.